Shown below are 20 T cell receptor beta chains from a single sample sequenced in a study of OX40 agonist ivuxolimab in advanced cancers. The library was obtained by the immunoSEQ multiplex PCR assay. Sourced from immuneACCESS, this table was stored by TCRdb with only in-frame sequences that have V and J called. A share of the clones is absent; for the studies checked, an unresolved V gene accounts for under half, and the remainder has no known explanation. Recorded for this sample are under 20,000 clones; 65% to 85% of them occurred a single time. The ten top clones hold 26% of the sample. The sample was CD4+ or CD8+ T cells sorted from blood, taken in a trial of the OX40 agonist ivuxolimab. The origin of the receptors is an adult with an advanced solid tumor such as melanoma, head and neck, liver or kidney cancer.

V usage is TRBV11-2 and J usage is TRBJ2-7, with 11 bases that match TRBD1. With V trimmed by 4 bases and J by 3 bases, 2 bases remained unmatched. The CDR3 loop spans 14 amino acids. Per the germline V gene, CDR1 is SGHAT and CDR2 is FQNNGV. The DNA for the CDR3 is TGTGCCAGCAGCTACGGGACAGGGGGCTACGAGCAGTACTTC. It is translated as CASSYGTGGYEQYF.

J is TRBJ2-7 and V is TRBV4-2; 7 bases agree with TRBD2. V lost 0 bases and J lost 2; bases outside the gene matches: 4. CDR1 and CDR2 from the germline V gene are LGHNA and YNFKEQ. This CDR3 is 15 amino acids long. CDR3 protein: CASSQEASGAYEQYF. CDR3 nucleotides: TGTGCCAGCAGCCAAGAGGCTAGCGGCGCCTACGAGCAGTACTTC.

Only one count was recorded for this clone. The V call is TRBV10-3, the J call TRBJ1-2; TRBD1 is a possible D gene (6 bases). Germline CDR1 reads ENHRY; CDR2 reads SYGVKD. The V end was cut by 6 bases, the J end by 2 bases, with 16 bases between. CDR3 length equals 15 residues. CDR3 protein: CAISDLRQANYGYTF. The CDR3 coding sequence is TGTGCCATCAGCGACCTTAGACAGGCCAACTATGGCTACACCTTC.

This clone was recorded once. The chain uses TRBV7-6 and TRBJ1-1; D gene ambiguous. With 2 bases removed from V and 2 bases from J, the gap between germline ends came to 12 bases. The CDR3 is 15 residues long. The germline V gene encodes CDR1 SGHVS and CDR2 FNYEAQ. CDR3 in DNA: TGTGCCAGCAGCTTAAGGGCGGCAGGCAACACTGAAGCTTTCTTT. This sequence encodes CASSLRAAGNTEAFF.

This clone showed up just a few times. The chain recombines TRBV15 with TRBJ2-1, with D unresolved. The germline V and J ends were trimmed by 8 bases and 3 bases, with 8 bases remaining between them. The length of the CDR3 is 12 residues. Germline V gene sequence: CDR1 LNHNV, CDR2 YYDKDF (reference sequence). The CDR3 bases are TGTGCCACCGGAGATCTCTACAATGAGCAGTTCTTC. It specifies CATGDLYNEQFF.

V usage is TRBV28 and J usage is TRBJ2-5; D possibly corresponds to TRBD2 (5 bases). The CDR3 contains 11 residues. The V gene lost 8 bases and the J gene lost 4 bases, with 8 bases spanning the gap. CDR1 is MDHEN and CDR2 is SYDVKM in the germline V gene. CDR3 residues: CASGEPETQYF. The CDR3 DNA reads as TGTGCCAGCGGGGAGCCAGAGACCCAGTACTTC.

The chain links TRBV14 to TRBJ2-7; D is perhaps TRBD1 (6 bases). CDR3 length: 14 residues. Germline V gives CDR1 SGHDN, CDR2 FVKESK. Trimming cost V 3 bases and J 3 bases, with 12 bases left between them. Here the CDR3 reads CASSHRDTYYEQYF. DNA for the CDR3: TGTGCCAGCAGCCACCGGGACACTTACTACGAGCAGTACTTC.

This chain joins TRBV28 and TRBJ1-5; D ambiguous. V gave up 10 bases and J gave up 4 bases, with 17 bases separating them. This CDR3 is built from 14 residues. Germline loops: CDR1 MDHEN, CDR2 SYDVKM. The CDR3 sequence: CATHGGMANQPQHF. Here the CDR3 DNA reads TGTGCCACCCATGGAGGGATGGCGAATCAGCCCCAGCATTTT.

CDR3 protein: CASSPSGRANGYTF. The CDR3 DNA is TGTGCCAGCAGCCCCTCAGGAAGGGCAAATGGCTACACCTTC. This rearrangement joins TRBV6-4 to TRBJ1-2, with D uncertain. V lost 6 bases and J 6 bases, leaving 17 bases between the germline ends. Germline CDR1 reads MRHNA; CDR2 reads SNTAGT. The CDR3 contains 14 residues.

This chain joins TRBV19 and TRBJ2-7; D not resolved. Germline CDR1 is LNHDA and CDR2 is SQIVND (reference sequence). Trimming left V 0 bases short and J 2 bases short, with 11 bases between. The CDR3 runs 15 residues. For the CDR3, the DNA is TGTGCCAGTAGTATAGAAGGTGGCGCAACCTACGAGCAGTACTTC. Its protein product is CASSIEGGATYEQYF. The full variable domain, completed using reference TRBV19 and TRBJ2-7, is DGGITQSPKYLFRKEGQNVTLSCEQNLNHDAMYWYRQDPGQGLRLIYYSQIVNDFQKGDIAEGYSVSREKKESFPLTVTSAQKNPTAFYLCASSIEGGATYEQYFGPGTRLTVT.

The chain carries TRBV15 and TRBJ2-7; TRBD1 matches at 10 bases. V was pared by 4 bases and J by 2 bases, with 5 bases of the junction left unmatched. The CDR3 is made up of 15 amino acids. Germline CDR1 is LNHNV and CDR2 is YYDKDF (reference sequence). The CDR3 region has the DNA TGTGCCACCAGCACTGCGGGACAGGGGACCTACGAGCAGTACTTC. It encodes CATSTAGQGTYEQYF.

This sequence joins TRBV2 and TRBJ1-5; tentatively, D is TRBD1 (6 bases). The germline V and J ends were trimmed by 9 bases and 3 bases, with 15 bases remaining between them. The CDR3 consists of 14 residues. The germline CDR1 and CDR2 sequences are SNHLY and FYNNEI. In DNA form, the CDR3 reads TGTGCCAGTCAGAGGGGGGAAGACAATCAGCCCCAGCATTTT. Residues: CASQRGEDNQPQHF.

This clone was counted once. V is TRBV19 and J is TRBJ2-2; tentatively, D is TRBD1 or TRBD2 (5 bases each). V was shortened by 2 bases and J by 7 bases, with 11 bases between the two germline ends. This CDR3 spans 14 amino acids. CDR1 and CDR2 (germline): LNHDA, SQIVND (reference sequence). The DNA for the CDR3 is TGTGCCAGTAGTATATGGGGGATCGGCGGGGAGCTGTTTTTT. It translates to CASSIWGIGGELFF. Variable domain in full (rest from reference TRBV19 and TRBJ2-2): DGGITQSPKYLFRKEGQNVTLSCEQNLNHDAMYWYRQDPGQGLRLIYYSQIVNDFQKGDIAEGYSVSREKKESFPLTVTSAQKNPTAFYLCASSIWGIGGELFFGEGSRLTVL.

The gene calls are TRBV5-4 and TRBJ2-7; no clear D. Germline CDR1 and CDR2: SGHNT and YYREEE (reference sequence). V dropped 2 bases and J dropped 3 bases, with 15 bases sitting between them. The CDR3 contains 15 residues. CDR3 sequence reads: CASSFESVSYYEQYF. DNA of the CDR3: TGTGCCAGCAGCTTCGAGTCCGTCTCCTACTACGAGCAGTACTTC.

The V call is TRBV19, the J call TRBJ2-5, with 11 bases matching TRBD2. Losses at the gene ends were 3 bases for V and 4 bases for J; bases not matched to a gene: 1. Germline loops: CDR1 LNHDA, CDR2 SQIVND (reference sequence). This CDR3 is built from 14 residues. DNA of the CDR3: TGTGCCAGTAGTATCGGACTAGCGGGAGAGACCCAGTACTTC. Protein sequence: CASSIGLAGETQYF.

This clone was counted a few times. The genes are TRBV7-9 and TRBJ2-6; no definite D call. In germline, CDR1 is SEHNR, CDR2 FQNEAQ (reference sequence). The V gene lost 5 bases and the J gene lost 0 bases, with 8 bases spanning the gap. This CDR3 comprises 15 residues. CDR3 protein: CASSKPPSGANVLTF. CDR3 nucleotide sequence: TGTGCCAGCAGCAAACCCCCCTCTGGGGCCAACGTCCTGACTTTC. The full variable domain, with the rest looked up from reference TRBV7-9 and TRBJ2-6, is DTGVSQNPRHKITKRGQNVTFRCDPISEHNRLYWYRQTLGQGPEFLTYFQNEAQLEKSRLLSDRFSAERPKGSFSTLEIQRTEQGDSAMYLCASSKPPSGANVLTFGAGSRLTVL.

The chain links TRBV6-5 to TRBJ1-2, with D possibly matching TRBD1 (6 bases). The germline V gene encodes CDR1 MNHEY and CDR2 SVGAGI. The CDR3 consists of 14 residues. The V end was cut by 0 bases, the J end by 4 bases, with 9 bases between. The CDR3 protein is CASSYSPGVYGYTF. In DNA form, the CDR3 reads TGTGCCAGCAGTTACTCCCCAGGGGTCTATGGCTACACCTTC.

V gene TRBV28 combines with J gene TRBJ1-6; D remains ambiguous. V was cut by 3 bases and J by 12 bases, with 18 bases left in between. The CDR3 length is 15 residues. Germline lookup yields CDR1 MDHEN and CDR2 SYDVKM. The CDR3 coding sequence is TGTGCCAGCAGTTTGACCGGCGTCCCTTGGGGACCCCTCCACTTT. Protein: CASSLTGVPWGPLHF.

This sequence joins TRBV6-5 and TRBJ1-5, with 7 positions matching TRBD1. The V segment lost 5 bases and the J segment 9 bases; nucleotides outside the gene matches: 7. There are 13 residues in the CDR3. Germline CDR1 and CDR2: MNHEY and SVGAGI. As DNA, the CDR3 is TGTGCCAGCAGTGACAGGGAGGTCAGGCCCCAGCATTTT. It yields the protein CASSDREVRPQHF.

This chain connects TRBV5-4 to TRBJ2-1; weak D call: TRBD2 (7 bases). The CDR3 runs 14 residues. The V gene lost 4 bases and the J gene lost 9 bases, with 17 bases spanning the gap. Germline values: CDR1 SGHNT, CDR2 YYREEE (reference sequence). CDR3: CASSPYRGASEQFF. The CDR3 bases are TGTGCCAGCAGCCCGTACCGGGGGGCGAGTGAGCAGTTCTTC.